This record covers a single T cell receptor beta chain. Antigen unknown. The data stem from a study of OX40 agonist ivuxolimab in advanced cancers. Study overall: Mean age around 64 years, range about 20 to 79; 82.7% male. Three patients had partial responses: one hepatocellular carcinoma, two cutaneous melanoma. Whole-study results and caveats: Among T cells, CD8+ cells averaged more expanded clones than CD4+ cells.

Germline V gives CDR1 MNHEY, CDR2 SVGAGI. The junction had 8 bases not matched to a gene; V was cut back by 8 bases and J by 6 bases. This CDR3 contains 14 residues. Sampling of blood occurred at baseline, cycle 4 day 1, and cycle 7 day 1. Sequencing used immunoSEQ multiplex PCR; TCRdb keeps in-frame clones, though not all of them. The sample yields 90,000 to 100,000 clones, 80% to 90% seen once. This chain uses TRBV6-5 with TRBJ2-4; 9 bases align to TRBD1. This specimen was CD4+ or CD8+ T cells sorted from blood, taken in a trial of the OX40 agonist ivuxolimab. The receptor's source is an adult with an advanced solid tumor such as melanoma, head and neck, liver or kidney cancer. CDR3 protein: CASAERTGVNIQYF. The DNA of the CDR3 is TGTGCCAGCGCGGAACGGACAGGGGTAAACATTCAGTACTTC.